This T cell receptor beta chain came from a study of radiotherapy plus CTLA-4 blockade in lung cancer. The repertoire was sequenced with immunoSEQ multiplex PCR; TCRdb's copy has only in-frame clones and lacks some. The sample consists of 25,000 to 40,000 clones, roughly 70% of them appearing once. There are 15 residues in the CDR3. V lost 6 bases and J lost 12; bases outside the gene matches: 17. Germline CDR1 is SNHLY and CDR2 is FYNNEI. This clone was observed once. The V call is TRBV2, the J call TRBJ2-1, with 7 bases lining up with TRBD1. The origin of this receptor is a human donor with non-small cell lung cancer who had stable disease on radiotherapy plus ipilimumab. The sample was peripheral blood, taken from a patient treated with radiotherapy plus ipilimumab. CDR3 DNA: TGTGCCAGCAGCCCACACCGGGACAGATTTTTGGCGCAGTTCTTC. Translating it yields CASSPHRDRFLAQFF.